This T cell receptor (beta chain) was profiled in a study of regulatory T cells in long-lasting Graves disease. Study outcomes and limitations: Persistent disease showed a preference for TRBV28, TRBJ1-2 and TRBJ2-5.

This clonotype appeared many times. What it binds is unknown. Libraries of TCR beta came from iRepertoire HTBI primers plus Arm-PCR of CDR3 regions. TCRdb ran MiXCR on the multiplex PCR reads and lists one entry per CDR3 protein. The profile shows about 470,000 distinct CDR3 sequences, 15% of them singletons. Time point noted: newly diagnosed GD, antithyroid drugs for less than 3 months. The TCR library was made from RNA extracted from PBMCs. Germline V gene data show CDR1 as SEHNR and CDR2 as FQNEAQ (reference sequence). V was clipped by 1 base and J by 2 bases; unmatched bases: 5. The CDR3 length is 15 residues. These data also featured in a second study, about T cells in Graves' hyperthyroidism and ophthalmopathy. That investigation notes: Diagnosis rested on symptoms, serum thyroxine and TRAb, thyroid ultrasound, and orbital computed tomography. Researchers found most expanded thyroid clonotypes above 0.001 in blood as well.

The chain links TRBV7-9 to TRBJ2-7; 7 positions agree with TRBD1. The sequence was collected from a woman aged 25 to 39 with Graves disease. Source: peripheral blood mononuclear cells (PBMCs), taken at new diagnosis, from a patient treated with antithyroid drugs. The CDR3 protein is CASSLEGAPTYEQYF. For the CDR3, the DNA is TGTGCCAGCAGCTTAGAGGGGGCCCCCACCTACGAGCAGTACTTC. Supplemented by reference TRBV7-9 and TRBJ2-7, the full variable domain reads DTGVSQNPRHKITKRGQNVTFRCDPISEHNRLYWYRQTLGQGPEFLTYFQNEAQLEKSRLLSDRFSAERPKGSFSTLEIQRTEQGDSAMYLCASSLEGAPTYEQYFGPGTRLTVT.